This is a list of T cell receptor beta chains from one sample in a study of T-cell memory formation after mild COVID-19. TCRdb reprocessed the 5' RACE reads with MiXCR, giving one entry per CDR3 protein. The sample contains about half a million distinct CDR3 sequences, roughly 20% of which appear only once. The sample consisted of PBMCs or a T cell subset sorted from them (not recorded which). Receptor source: an adult woman who had mild COVID-19 (a few samples of this study predate the infection). Cell type and time point are not known. The CDR3 runs from the conserved cysteine through the conserved F or W. Each record gives: CDR3 length, V gene, D gene, J gene, clone size, CDR3 protein, CDR3 DNA. The D gene is left open where the match is weak. The size field is filled for only some rows; it gives once, few, many or a size class.

CDR3 length: 14; V gene: TRBV2; D gene: TRBD1; J gene: TRBJ1-1; clone size: NA; CDR3 protein: CASRSQGAGTEAFF; CDR3 DNA: TGTGCCAGCAGATCCCAGGGGGCGGGCACTGAAGCTTTCTTT
CDR3 length: 14; V gene: TRBV11-2; D gene: NA; J gene: TRBJ2-7; clone size: many; CDR3 protein: CASSLGGGAYEQYF; CDR3 DNA: TGTGCCAGCAGCTTAGGAGGGGGGGCCTACGAGCAGTACTTC
CDR3 length: 11; V gene: TRBV20-1; D gene: NA; J gene: TRBJ2-1; clone size: NA; CDR3 protein: CSARPTNEQFF; CDR3 DNA: TGCAGTGCTAGACCAACGAATGAGCAGTTCTTC
CDR3 length: 14; V gene: TRBV15; D gene: TRBD1; J gene: TRBJ1-5; clone size: NA; CDR3 protein: CATTKGDRLEPQHF; CDR3 DNA: TGTGCCACCACCAAAGGGGACAGGCTTGAGCCCCAGCATTTT
CDR3 length: 17; V gene: TRBV5-1; D gene: TRBD1; J gene: TRBJ1-1; clone size: NA; CDR3 protein: CASSTSQGTVGNTEAFF; CDR3 DNA: TGCGCCAGCAGCACGTCACAGGGGACTGTTGGGAACACTGAAGCTTTCTTT
CDR3 length: 15; V gene: TRBV10-3; D gene: TRBD1; J gene: TRBJ1-2; clone size: many; CDR3 protein: CAISGGTDRNYGYTF; CDR3 DNA: TGTGCCATCAGTGGGGGAACGGACAGGAACTATGGCTACACCTTC
CDR3 length: 17; V gene: TRBV9; D gene: TRBD2; J gene: TRBJ2-3; clone size: NA; CDR3 protein: CASSHRGGLAITDTQYF; CDR3 DNA: TGTGCCAGCAGCCACCGGGGGGGCTTAGCGATCACAGATACGCAGTATTTT
CDR3 length: 14; V gene: TRBV30; D gene: NA; J gene: TRBJ2-5; clone size: NA; CDR3 protein: CAWSVDPPTGGQYF; CDR3 DNA: TGTGCCTGGAGTGTCGACCCCCCTACTGGGGGCCAGTACTTC
CDR3 length: 11; V gene: TRBV12-3/TRBV12-4; D gene: NA; J gene: TRBJ1-1; clone size: few; CDR3 protein: CASTSGAEAFF; CDR3 DNA: TGTGCCAGCACCTCCGGGGCTGAAGCTTTCTTT
CDR3 length: 12; V gene: TRBV19; D gene: NA; J gene: TRBJ1-1; clone size: few; CDR3 protein: CASSIRNTEAFF; CDR3 DNA: TGTGCCAGTAGTATTAGGAACACTGAAGCTTTCTTT
CDR3 length: 16; V gene: TRBV10-3; D gene: NA; J gene: TRBJ2-3; clone size: NA; CDR3 protein: CAISGSDGTSTDTQYF; CDR3 DNA: TGTGCCATCAGTGGCTCCGACGGGACTTCCACAGATACGCAGTATTTT
CDR3 length: 13; V gene: TRBV7-2; D gene: NA; J gene: TRBJ1-5; clone size: many; CDR3 protein: CASSLGDASPQHF; CDR3 DNA: TGTGCCAGCAGCTTAGGCGACGCGAGTCCCCAGCATTTT
CDR3 length: 13; V gene: TRBV24-1; D gene: NA; J gene: TRBJ2-3; clone size: NA; CDR3 protein: CATSDLGTDTQYF; CDR3 DNA: TGTGCCACCAGTGATTTGGGGACAGATACGCAGTATTTT
CDR3 length: 13; V gene: TRBV5-1; D gene: NA; J gene: TRBJ1-1; clone size: many; CDR3 protein: CASSRGRDTEAFF; CDR3 DNA: TGCGCCAGCAGCCGGGGCCGGGACACCGAAGCTTTCTTT
CDR3 length: 14; V gene: TRBV5-6; D gene: NA; J gene: TRBJ2-1; clone size: NA; CDR3 protein: CASSDGASYNEQFF; CDR3 DNA: TGTGCCAGCAGCGATGGGGCCAGCTACAATGAGCAGTTCTTC
CDR3 length: 16; V gene: TRBV4-2; D gene: TRBD1; J gene: TRBJ2-7; clone size: NA; CDR3 protein: CASSQPPGQQPYEQYF; CDR3 DNA: TGTGCCAGCAGCCAACCCCCGGGACAGCAACCCTACGAGCAGTACTTC
CDR3 length: 12; V gene: TRBV3-1; D gene: NA; J gene: TRBJ1-4; clone size: NA; CDR3 protein: CASSQGPALLFF; CDR3 DNA: TGTGCCAGCAGCCAAGGCCCGGCGTTACTGTTTTTT
CDR3 length: 14; V gene: TRBV6-1; D gene: NA; J gene: TRBJ2-4; clone size: NA; CDR3 protein: CASSRDWRENIQYF; CDR3 DNA: TGTGCCAGCAGCAGAGATTGGCGGGAAAACATTCAGTACTTC
CDR3 length: 14; V gene: TRBV6-5; D gene: TRBD2; J gene: TRBJ2-7; clone size: many; CDR3 protein: CASSPGLDSYEQYF; CDR3 DNA: TGTGCCAGCAGTCCGGGACTAGACTCCTACGAGCAGTACTTC
CDR3 length: 12; V gene: TRBV29-1; D gene: NA; J gene: TRBJ2-7; clone size: NA; CDR3 protein: CSVAVQGDEQYF; CDR3 DNA: TGCAGCGTTGCAGTACAGGGAGACGAGCAGTACTTC
CDR3 length: 13; V gene: TRBV5-1; D gene: NA; J gene: TRBJ1-1; clone size: NA; CDR3 protein: CASSLWEDTEAFF; CDR3 DNA: TGCGCCAGCAGCTTATGGGAGGACACTGAAGCTTTCTTT
CDR3 length: 15; V gene: TRBV6-4; D gene: TRBD1; J gene: TRBJ2-1; clone size: NA; CDR3 protein: CASSVGGQGIYEQFF; CDR3 DNA: TGTGCCAGCAGTGTTGGGGGACAGGGGATCTATGAGCAGTTCTTC
CDR3 length: 16; V gene: TRBV5-1; D gene: TRBD1; J gene: TRBJ1-6; clone size: NA; CDR3 protein: CASSFRTGRSESPLHF; CDR3 DNA: TGCGCCAGCAGCTTTCGGACAGGTCGATCGGAGTCACCCCTCCACTTT
CDR3 length: 10; V gene: TRBV27; D gene: TRBD2; J gene: TRBJ2-7; clone size: NA; CDR3 protein: CARRGYEQYF; CDR3 DNA: TGTGCCAGGCGGGGGTACGAGCAGTACTTC
CDR3 length: 13; V gene: TRBV7-2; D gene: NA; J gene: TRBJ1-2; clone size: NA; CDR3 protein: CASSLKGGLGYTF; CDR3 DNA: TGTGCCAGCAGCTTAAAAGGGGGACTTGGCTACACCTTC
CDR3 length: 15; V gene: TRBV5-6; D gene: NA; J gene: TRBJ2-7; clone size: NA; CDR3 protein: CASSPQGLLLYEQYF; CDR3 DNA: TGTGCCAGCAGCCCACAGGGACTCCTCCTCTACGAGCAGTACTTC
CDR3 length: 16; V gene: TRBV28; D gene: TRBD2; J gene: TRBJ2-2; clone size: NA; CDR3 protein: CASKSSGVANTGELFF; CDR3 DNA: TGTGCCAGCAAATCCAGCGGGGTCGCGAACACCGGGGAGCTGTTTTTT
CDR3 length: 15; V gene: TRBV3-1; D gene: TRBD2; J gene: TRBJ2-7; clone size: NA; CDR3 protein: CASSFGRGTAYEQYF; CDR3 DNA: TGTGCCAGCAGCTTCGGGCGGGGGACCGCCTACGAGCAGTACTTC
CDR3 length: 12; V gene: TRBV24-1; D gene: NA; J gene: TRBJ1-2; clone size: NA; CDR3 protein: CATSGRVYGYTF; CDR3 DNA: TGTGCCACCTCTGGGAGGGTCTATGGCTACACCTTC
CDR3 length: 14; V gene: TRBV11-2; D gene: NA; J gene: TRBJ2-1; clone size: few; CDR3 protein: CASSHEGSWDEQFF; CDR3 DNA: TGTGCCAGCAGCCACGAGGGTAGCTGGGATGAGCAGTTCTTC
CDR3 length: 14; V gene: TRBV29-1; D gene: NA; J gene: TRBJ2-5; clone size: few; CDR3 protein: CSVEVGGPQETQYF; CDR3 DNA: TGCAGCGTTGAGGTCGGGGGACCTCAAGAGACCCAGTACTTC
CDR3 length: 16; V gene: TRBV7-9; D gene: TRBD2; J gene: TRBJ2-5; clone size: few; CDR3 protein: CASSLAGAGVTETQYF; CDR3 DNA: TGTGCCAGCAGCTTAGCAGGTGCGGGAGTGACAGAGACCCAGTACTTC
CDR3 length: 15; V gene: TRBV6-5; D gene: NA; J gene: TRBJ2-5; clone size: NA; CDR3 protein: CASSYSGTAQETQYF; CDR3 DNA: TGTGCCAGCAGTTACTCGGGGACCGCGCAAGAGACCCAGTACTTC
CDR3 length: 13; V gene: TRBV12-3/TRBV12-4; D gene: TRBD1; J gene: TRBJ1-2; clone size: few; CDR3 protein: CASSFDRGYGYTF; CDR3 DNA: TGTGCCAGCAGTTTCGACAGGGGCTATGGCTACACCTTC
CDR3 length: 15; V gene: TRBV6-5; D gene: TRBD2; J gene: TRBJ2-1; clone size: many; CDR3 protein: CASRGLAGGRNEQFF; CDR3 DNA: TGTGCCAGCAGGGGACTAGCGGGAGGGAGAAATGAGCAGTTCTTC
CDR3 length: 14; V gene: TRBV24-1; D gene: NA; J gene: TRBJ2-3; clone size: few; CDR3 protein: CATETSSSSDTQYF; CDR3 DNA: TGTGCCACCGAGACTAGTTCCAGTTCAGATACGCAGTATTTT
CDR3 length: 14; V gene: TRBV12-3/TRBV12-4; D gene: TRBD2; J gene: TRBJ2-4; clone size: few; CDR3 protein: CATGTSGRQNIQYF; CDR3 DNA: TGTGCCACCGGGACTAGCGGGAGACAAAACATTCAGTACTTC
CDR3 length: 14; V gene: TRBV9; D gene: TRBD1; J gene: TRBJ1-1; clone size: NA; CDR3 protein: CASSAGGQGSIAFF; CDR3 DNA: TGTGCCAGCAGTGCCGGGGGACAGGGCTCAATCGCTTTCTTT
CDR3 length: 16; V gene: TRBV24-1; D gene: NA; J gene: TRBJ2-5; clone size: NA; CDR3 protein: CATSDPGGVVRETQYF; CDR3 DNA: TGTGCCACCAGTGACCCCGGAGGGGTGGTACGGGAGACCCAGTACTTC
CDR3 length: 13; V gene: TRBV5-4; D gene: NA; J gene: TRBJ1-2; clone size: NA; CDR3 protein: CASSLKEPYGYTF; CDR3 DNA: TGTGCCAGCAGCCTGAAAGAACCCTATGGCTACACCTTC
CDR3 length: 19; V gene: TRBV25-1; D gene: NA; J gene: TRBJ2-1; clone size: NA; CDR3 protein: CASSEFTGAAPGSYNEQFF; CDR3 DNA: TGTGCCAGCAGTGAATTTACCGGGGCAGCCCCGGGGTCCTACAATGAGCAGTTCTTC
CDR3 length: 13; V gene: TRBV7-3; D gene: NA; J gene: TRBJ2-5; clone size: few; CDR3 protein: CASSLWFGETQYF; CDR3 DNA: TGTGCCAGCAGCTTATGGTTCGGAGAGACCCAGTACTTC
CDR3 length: 12; V gene: TRBV27; D gene: NA; J gene: TRBJ2-1; clone size: NA; CDR3 protein: CASRGAWNEQFF; CDR3 DNA: TGTGCCAGCAGAGGGGCCTGGAATGAGCAGTTCTTC
CDR3 length: 14; V gene: TRBV5-1; D gene: TRBD1; J gene: TRBJ1-2; clone size: NA; CDR3 protein: CASSPDRGAYGYTF; CDR3 DNA: TGCGCCAGCAGCCCGGACAGGGGGGCCTATGGCTACACCTTC
CDR3 length: 16; V gene: TRBV5-1; D gene: NA; J gene: TRBJ1-1; clone size: NA; CDR3 protein: CASSLLGGREGTEAFF; CDR3 DNA: TGCGCCAGCAGCCTGCTTGGCGGTCGGGAAGGCACTGAAGCTTTCTTT
CDR3 length: 16; V gene: TRBV5-5; D gene: NA; J gene: TRBJ2-7; clone size: NA; CDR3 protein: CASSLGGSGTRNEQYF; CDR3 DNA: TGTGCCAGCAGCTTGGGGGGATCCGGGACACGCAACGAGCAGTACTTC
CDR3 length: 16; V gene: TRBV12-3/TRBV12-4; D gene: TRBD1; J gene: TRBJ1-5; clone size: NA; CDR3 protein: CASSSAGTGSNQPQHF; CDR3 DNA: TGTGCCAGCAGCTCCGCCGGGACAGGGAGCAATCAGCCCCAGCATTTT
CDR3 length: 11; V gene: TRBV10-3; D gene: NA; J gene: TRBJ2-5; clone size: many; CDR3 protein: CAISERETQYF; CDR3 DNA: TGTGCCATCAGTGAGCGAGAGACCCAGTACTTC
CDR3 length: 13; V gene: TRBV7-3; D gene: NA; J gene: TRBJ2-1; clone size: NA; CDR3 protein: CASSEGRPNEQFF; CDR3 DNA: TGTGCCAGCTCGGAGGGGCGACCCAATGAGCAGTTCTTC
CDR3 length: 16; V gene: TRBV20-1; D gene: TRBD1; J gene: TRBJ1-1; clone size: NA; CDR3 protein: CSAQGQGKIMNTEAFF; CDR3 DNA: TGCAGTGCTCAAGGACAGGGGAAAATCATGAACACTGAAGCTTTCTTT